A single sample is the source of the 15 T cell receptor beta chains below, sequenced in a study of shared clonotypes between healthy human individuals. Only in-frame clones appear in the TCRdb table, and some are missing; sequencing was by immunoSEQ multiplex PCR. The repertoire holds 150,000 to 200,000 clones, around 63% seen once, with roughly a tenth in the top ten. The sequencing input was memory CD4+ T cells sorted from blood. The subset: CD45RA-negative fraction. The receptors were sampled from a man between 25 and 39 years old in good health.

The rearrangement links TRBV4-1 to TRBJ1-4; D unresolved. V was cut by 1 base and J by 6 bases, with 3 bases left in between. CDR1 is MGHRA and CDR2 is YSYEKL in the germline V gene. The CDR3 covers 12 residues. The CDR3 loop is CASSQVYEKLFF. DNA for the CDR3: TGCGCCAGCAGCCAAGTTTATGAAAAACTGTTTTTT.

The chain uses TRBV5-4 and TRBJ2-1; TRBD2 aligns across 11 bases. Trimming at V came to 0 bases and at J to 10 bases, leaving 9 bases not matched to a gene. From germline, CDR1 is SGHNT and CDR2 YYREEE (reference sequence). CDR3 length: 16 amino acids. Written as DNA, the CDR3 is TGTGCCAGCAGCTTGGGGGGTGTACTAGCGGGAGTCGAGCAGTTCTTC. It specifies CASSLGGVLAGVEQFF.

The genes are TRBV2 and TRBJ1-1; tentative D call: TRBD1 (6 bases). Between the trimmed V and J ends, which lost 6 bases and 4 bases, there was a span of 18 bases. Germline assignment: CDR1 SNHLY and CDR2 FYNNEI. The CDR3 has 15 amino acids. CDR3 nucleotide sequence: TGTGCCAGCAGGGGGGAGGGGGGAGGTGGCACTGAAGCTTTCTTT. Encoded protein: CASRGEGGGGTEAFF.

The CDR3 is CASSLGVPGRRGTGELFF. The CDR3 bases are TGTGCCAGCAGCTTAGGGGTACCGGGGCGGAGGGGCACCGGGGAGCTGTTTTTT. J is TRBJ2-2 and V is TRBV7-2, with D possibly being TRBD2 (6 bases). Germline CDR1 reads SGHTA; CDR2 reads FQGNSA. V was clipped by 1 base and J by 4 bases, with 19 bases between them. The CDR3 is made up of 18 amino acids.

V gene TRBV7-2 combines with J gene TRBJ2-1; no clear D. The CDR3 spans 11 residues. Germline loops: CDR1 SGHTA, CDR2 FQGNSA. The germline V and J ends were trimmed by 8 bases and 7 bases, with 9 bases remaining between them. The CDR3 region is CASERINEQFF. The CDR3 nucleotides read TGTGCCAGCGAGAGGATAAATGAGCAGTTCTTC.

The chain joins TRBV5-4 to TRBJ2-5; the D gene is possibly TRBD1 (5 bases). The germline V gene has CDR1 SGHNT and CDR2 YYREEE (reference sequence). The V and J ends lost 4 bases and 1 base respectively, with 11 bases between them. The CDR3 length is 14 residues. For the CDR3, the DNA is TGTGCCAGCAGCATCGACAGCATCCAAGAGACCCAGTACTTC. It is translated as CASSIDSIQETQYF.

The J gene is TRBJ2-2, the V gene TRBV14; D remains unclear. Germline V gene lookup returns CDR1 SGHDN and CDR2 FVKESK. The V and J ends lost 0 bases and 7 bases respectively, with 15 bases between them. The CDR3 has 16 residues. DNA for the CDR3: TGTGCCAGCAGCCAAGATGGGATGCCCCCCGGCGGGGAGCTGTTTTTT. Protein: CASSQDGMPPGGELFF.

This clone has just a few counts. The chain couples TRBV6-4 to TRBJ1-5; tentative D call: TRBD1 (5 bases). V gave up 6 bases and J gave up 0 bases, with 6 bases separating them. This CDR3 has 13 amino acids. Per the germline V gene, CDR1 is MRHNA and CDR2 is SNTAGT. The CDR3 nucleotides are TGTGCCAGCAGGGGGCGTAGCAATCAGCCCCAGCATTTT. It encodes CASRGRSNQPQHF.

This chain joins TRBV11-3 and TRBJ2-5; D perhaps matches TRBD1 (8 bases). Germline V gene data show CDR1 as SGHNT and CDR2 as YENEEA. Trimming removed 5 bases at V and 5 bases at J, with 15 bases between. This CDR3 spans 14 amino acids. The CDR3 loop is CASSPDRGGETQYF. In DNA, the CDR3 is TGTGCCAGCAGCCCCGACAGGGGAGGGGAGACCCAGTACTTC.

V gene TRBV5-4 combines with J gene TRBJ1-1, with TRBD1 as a possible D gene (6 bases). Trimming shortened V by 0 bases and J by 5 bases, and 11 bases separated the two germline ends. Germline V lookup: CDR1 SGHNT, CDR2 YYREEE (reference sequence). CDR3 length: 14 amino acids. The CDR3 nucleotides are TGTGCCAGCAGCTTGGGCCAGGGGAGGACTGAAGCTTTCTTT. It yields the protein CASSLGQGRTEAFF.

V usage is TRBV5-1 and J usage is TRBJ2-7, with TRBD2 as a possible D gene (6 bases). CDR3 length equals 12 residues. Looked up from germline, CDR1 is SGHRS and CDR2 is YFSETQ. Trimming left V 4 bases short and J 12 bases short, with 17 bases between. The CDR3 DNA is TGCGCCAGCAGCCCACCCCCGGGACTCCCGTACTTC. This codes for CASSPPPGLPYF.

The chain combines TRBV15 with TRBJ2-7; D unclear. Trimming shortened V by 0 bases and J by 4 bases, and 7 bases separated the two germline ends. Per the germline V gene, CDR1 is LNHNV and CDR2 is YYDKDF (reference sequence). This CDR3 contains 13 residues. This chain's CDR3 is CATSRDGGYEQYF. CDR3 coding DNA: TGTGCCACCAGCAGAGATGGTGGTTACGAGCAGTACTTC.

This clone was seen a few times. The rearrangement links TRBV6-1 to TRBJ2-7; 7 nucleotides align to TRBD2. Trimming removed 5 bases from V and 0 bases from J; junction bases left unmatched: 4. Germline V gene sequence: CDR1 MNHNS, CDR2 SASEGT. This CDR3 has 14 residues. This CDR3 is CASSSAGSSYEQYF. DNA for the CDR3: TGTGCCAGCAGTTCAGCGGGAAGCTCCTACGAGCAGTACTTC.

CDR3 coding DNA: TGTGCCAGCAGCTTATCCGTAACGCTGAGGGCAGATACGCAGTATTTT. It encodes CASSLSVTLRADTQYF. This sequence joins TRBV7-6 and TRBJ2-3, with D maybe TRBD2 (5 bases). The CDR3 loop spans 16 amino acids. CDR1 and CDR2 from the germline V gene are SGHVS and FNYEAQ. V lost 2 bases, J lost 4 bases, and 16 bases lay in between.

The chain uses TRBV18 and TRBJ1-1; a possible D gene is TRBD1 (6 bases). Germline loops: CDR1 KGHSH, CDR2 LQKENI. The CDR3 spans 13 residues. Trimming took 4 bases from V and 5 from J, leaving 11 bases between them. The CDR3 nucleotides read TGTGCCAGCTCACAAGGGGGTCGAACTGAAGCTTTCTTT. As protein: CASSQGGRTEAFF.